This T cell receptor beta chain was recovered during a study of tumor-infiltrating lymphocytes in primary liver carcinoma. Regarding the study as a whole: Tumor tissue displayed a significantly greater top-250-clone fraction than blood (p = 0.039). It was tumor-adjacent and tumor-blood pairs that overlapped less than tumor region pairs did.

This clonotype appeared once. Its antigen is still unknown. The junction departs from the called germline gene at one end, perhaps through a read error. With about 470 ng total RNA as template and a constant-region primer, TCR beta cDNA was made. Sequencing libraries for TCR beta derived from three nested multiplex PCR rounds that used slightly modified ARM-PCR. The first two PCR rounds used TRBV1-TRBV30 primers with a Cbeta primer, about 9 cycles each. TCRdb reprocessed the multiplex PCR reads with MiXCR, giving one entry per CDR3 protein. The repertoire has about 200,000 distinct CDR3 sequences, around three fifths of them found once; the top ten carry approximately 6.6%. The CDR3 loop spans 13 amino acids. CDR1 and CDR2 (germline): SGHNT, YYREEE (reference sequence). The authors took blood RNA from unsorted whole blood and also extracted germline DNA.

The chain couples TRBV5-4 to TRBJ1-4, with a weak D call TRBD1 (5 bases). Sequenced: peripheral blood. The origin of this receptor is a woman aged 55-69 years with primary liver carcinoma and hepatitis B virus infection. CDR3 bases: TGTGCCAGAAGCTTGAGGGGCGGTGAAAAACTGTTTTTT. Translated, it gives CARSLRGGEKLFF.